This section outlines one T cell receptor beta chain sequence together with its context. Study processing details: Estimation of nucleated cell counts was performed using reference gene primer amplification. The data were produced by immunoSEQ multiplex PCR, yet TCRdb's version contains in-frame clones alone and is incomplete. Clonal size and the V and J genes are those of that table, whereas D and trimming came from the DNA. The data contain 95,000 to 150,000 clones, 70% to 80% of them singletons. The sample belongs to a study of blood T cell repertoires in COVID-19. Study as a whole: Researchers got acute and convalescent COVID-19 samples from the United States, Italy and Spain. T cells, B-cell-depleted T cells, or PBMCs provided the cDNA or gDNA that served as material.

The CDR3 length is 15 residues. Trimming left V 1 base short and J 1 base short, with 11 bases between. Germline loops: CDR1 SGHNT, CDR2 YYREEE (reference sequence). The clonotype originates from a man aged 40-49 years with active or convalescent COVID-19. The chain links TRBV5-4 to TRBJ1-1; D is unclear. The specimen sequenced was peripheral blood. Here the CDR3 DNA reads TGTGCCAGCAGCTTGAGAGACACAGCGAACACTGAAGCTTTCTTT. Its translation: CASSLRDTANTEAFF. Looking up the rest from reference TRBV5-4 and TRBJ1-1 gives the full variable domain: ETGVTQSPTHLIKTRGQQVTLRCSSQSGHNTVSWYQQALGQGPQFIFQYYREEENGRGNFPPRFSGLQFPNYSSELNVNALELDDSALYLCASSLRDTANTEAFFGQGTRLTVV.